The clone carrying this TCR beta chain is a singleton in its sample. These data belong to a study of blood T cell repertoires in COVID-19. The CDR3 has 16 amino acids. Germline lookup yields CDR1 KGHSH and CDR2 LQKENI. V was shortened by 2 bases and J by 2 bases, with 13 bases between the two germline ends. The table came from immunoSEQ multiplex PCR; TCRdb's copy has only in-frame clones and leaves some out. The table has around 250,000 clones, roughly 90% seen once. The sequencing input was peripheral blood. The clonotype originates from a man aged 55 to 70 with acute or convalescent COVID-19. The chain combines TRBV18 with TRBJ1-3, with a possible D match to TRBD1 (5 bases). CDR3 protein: CASSPGGSLTGNTIYF. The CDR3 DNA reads TGTGCCAGCTCACCAGGGGGGAGCCTAACTGGAAACACCATATATTTT.